Listed below are T cell receptor beta chains from one sample, sequenced in a study of cytomegalovirus exposure and HLA in healthy donors. TCRdb keeps only in-frame clones here, not all; method: immunoSEQ multiplex PCR. This sample has 100,000 to 150,000 clones, with about 11% found just once. Sequenced material: PBMCs. The receptors shown here come from a woman under 30 in good health and CMV-seropositive. The CDR3 runs from the conserved cysteine through the conserved F or W. A D gene is named only where the DNA matches it firmly. Clone size is stated in some rows and not others, as once, few, many or a class when expanded.

17	TRBV28	TRBJ1-4	TRBD1	.	TGTGCCAGCCGGGCCGGGACAGGGAATCCAACTAATGAAAAACTGTTTTTT	CASRAGTGNPTNEKLFF
12	TRBV4-1	TRBJ1-1	.	.	TGCGCCAGCAGCCCGTGGGGGGAGAAAGCTTTCTTT	CASSPWGEKAFF
15	TRBV2	TRBJ2-1	TRBD1	.	TGTGCCAGCTCGCTTAGGGGACAGGGGGGGAATGAGCAGTTCTTC	CASSLRGQGGNEQFF
17	TRBV27	TRBJ1-2	.	few	TGTGCCAGCAGTTTATCCCCGGGGCCAGGGAGGAGCTATGGCTACACCTTC	CASSLSPGPGRSYGYTF
16	TRBV27	TRBJ2-1	TRBD2	.	TGTGCCAGCAGTTTATCGTTAGGGACTACCTACAATGAGCAGTTCTTC	CASSLSLGTTYNEQFF
14	TRBV28	TRBJ2-5	TRBD1	.	TGTGCCAGCAGCGTCACAGGGGTTTTCGAGACCCAGTACTTC	CASSVTGVFETQYF
17	TRBV28	TRBJ1-1	.	few	TGTGCCAGCAGTTTATTTCAGGGCACGGGTGGCGGCACTGAAGCTTTCTTT	CASSLFQGTGGGTEAFF
16	TRBV10-2	TRBJ2-3	TRBD2	.	TGCGCCAGCACCCCGCAGGGACTAGGAATTCCAGATACGCAGTATTTT	CASTPQGLGIPDTQYF
15	TRBV5-1	TRBJ2-7	TRBD1	few	TGCGCCAGCAGCTTGAGTGGCAGGGGGTCGGGGGAGCAGTACTTC	CASSLSGRGSGEQYF
11	TRBV9	TRBJ1-2	.	.	TGTGCCAGCAGCGCCTATTATGGCTACACCTTC	CASSAYYGYTF
19	TRBV28	TRBJ2-1	TRBD2	few	TGTGCCAGCAGCGCCGCCCTGACTAGCGGGAGACTCAGGGGCAATGAGCAGTTCTTC	CASSAALTSGRLRGNEQFF
17	TRBV5-1	TRBJ1-3	TRBD1	few	TGCGCCAGCAGCGCCCGGGACAGGGAAGGTTATGGAGACACCATATATTTT	CASSARDREGYGDTIYF
15	TRBV5-1	TRBJ2-1	TRBD2	.	TGCGCCAGCAGTTATACTAGCGGGATCTTTAATGAGCAGTTCTTC	CASSYTSGIFNEQFF
14	TRBV7-9	TRBJ2-2	.	few	TGTGCCAGCAGCTCGTTAGCAAACACCGGGGAGCTGTTTTTT	CASSSLANTGELFF
17	TRBV15	TRBJ2-7	TRBD2	.	TGTGCCACCAGCAGTATAGCGGGAGGCCCCAGCTCCTACGAGCAGTACTTC	CATSSIAGGPSSYEQYF
15	TRBV5-6	TRBJ2-7	TRBD1	.	TGTGCCAGCAGCATCCCGGGGGGACAGGGTTCCGAGCAGTACTTC	CASSIPGGQGSEQYF
11	TRBV30	TRBJ1-1	.	few	TGTGCCTGGAGTAACGGGAGGGAAGCTTTCTTT	CAWSNGREAFF
16	TRBV18	TRBJ1-1	.	few	TGTGCCAGCTCATCCTCGTCGGTTTTCGGGAACACTGAAGCTTTCTTT	CASSSSSVFGNTEAFF
15	TRBV6-1	TRBJ2-7	TRBD2	.	TGTGCCAGCAGTGGCGGGACTAGCGGGATCTACGAGCAGTACTTC	CASSGGTSGIYEQYF
15	TRBV19	TRBJ1-2	TRBD1	.	TGTGCCAGTAGACTTACAGGGGTGTCTGGGGGAGGCTACACCTTC	CASRLTGVSGGGYTF
15	TRBV19	TRBJ2-3	TRBD1	.	TGTGCCAGCGTCGACAGGGGGCCTCGCACAGATACGCAGTATTTT	CASVDRGPRTDTQYF
15	TRBV6-1	TRBJ2-3	TRBD2	.	TGTGCCAGCAGTTCCTTGGCGGGAGCGGCAGATACGCAGTATTTT	CASSSLAGAADTQYF
16	TRBV1	TRBJ2-7	.	.	TGCACCAGCGCCGGGACTAGCGGGTTCCGTTTCTACGAGCAGTACTTC	CTSAGTSGFRFYEQYF
14	TRBV5-1	TRBJ1-2	.	few	TGCGCCAGCAGCTTATTCGGGAGGGTAGACGGCTACACCTTC	CASSLFGRVDGYTF
15	TRBV5-1	TRBJ2-7	TRBD2	few	TGCGCCAGCAGCTTGGCCGGGGTGGGAGGGTACGAGCAGTACTTC	CASSLAGVGGYEQYF
15	TRBV19	TRBJ2-6	.	few	TGTGCCACCACATCCTCAGGGTCCGGGGCCAACGTCCTGACTTTC	CATTSSGSGANVLTF
15	TRBV6-5	TRBJ2-2	.	few	TGTGCCAGCAGTTATGGACTTCAAAACACCGGGGAGCTGTTTTTT	CASSYGLQNTGELFF
13	TRBV28	TRBJ1-1	TRBD1	.	TGTGCCAGCAGTTTGGGATCGACAGGGTTACCTTTCTTT	CASSLGSTGLPFF
15	TRBV5-1	TRBJ2-1	TRBD1	few	TGCGCCAGCAGCGAGGGACAGGGGAACTACAATGAGCAGTTCTTC	CASSEGQGNYNEQFF
12	TRBV6-1	TRBJ2-7	.	.	TGTGCCAGCAGAGGGGATTACTACGAGCAGTACTTC	CASRGDYYEQYF
13	TRBV11-2	TRBJ1-1	.	.	TGTGCCAGCCAGCTTAAAAGGGGGACTGAAGCTTTCTTT	CASQLKRGTEAFF
12	TRBV2	TRBJ1-2	.	.	TGTGCCGTACAACTCGGGGAAAATGGCTACACCTTC	CAVQLGENGYTF
16	TRBV5-1	TRBJ1-1	TRBD1	few	TGCGCCAGCAGCTTTGGGCTCGGACAGGGGAACACTGAAGCTTTCTTT	CASSFGLGQGNTEAFF
15	TRBV6-5	TRBJ1-6	TRBD1	.	TGTGCCAGCAGTACGACCGGGACAGAGGATTCACCCCTCCACTTT	CASSTTGTEDSPLHF
13	TRBV2	TRBJ1-5	TRBD1	.	TGTGCCAGCGGGGGACAGGTCAATCAGCCCCAGCATTTT	CASGGQVNQPQHF
17	TRBV5-1	TRBJ1-1	.	few	TGCGCCAGCAGCTTGGAGGGGGTGGCCGCTGGAAACACTGAAGCTTTCTTT	CASSLEGVAAGNTEAFF
15	TRBV7-9	TRBJ2-2	TRBD1	few	TGTGCCAGCAGACGCGGACAGGGGATCACCGGGGAGCTGTTTTTT	CASRRGQGITGELFF
14	TRBV27	TRBJ2-3	TRBD2	.	TGTGCCAGCAGTTTACTAGGCGGGAGAGATACGCAGTATTTT	CASSLLGGRDTQYF
15	TRBV19	TRBJ1-1	.	.	TGTGCCAGTAAGCACTACAGGGTAGATGACACTGAAGCTTTCTTT	CASKHYRVDDTEAFF
15	TRBV6-1	TRBJ2-5	TRBD2	few	TGTGCCAGCAGTGAACTAGCGGGAGAAGGGGAGACCCAGTACTTC	CASSELAGEGETQYF
17	TRBV9	TRBJ2-2	TRBD2	.	TGTGCCAGCAGCGTAGGGTCCCTAGCGGGAGGCACCGGGGAGCTGTTTTTT	CASSVGSLAGGTGELFF
16	TRBV11-3	TRBJ1-2	TRBD1	.	TGTGCCAGCAGGCCCGCCCCGGGACAGGGGAACTATGGCTACACCTTC	CASRPAPGQGNYGYTF
17	TRBV28	TRBJ2-5	TRBD2	.	TGTGCCAGCAGTACACCCACTAGCGGGAGGGCCCAGGAGACCCAGTACTTC	CASSTPTSGRAQETQYF
15	TRBV4-1	TRBJ2-7	.	.	TGCGCCAGCAACCAAGAGACAGGAAATCCCTACGAGCAGTACTTC	CASNQETGNPYEQYF
18	TRBV23-1	TRBJ1-1	.	few	TGCGCCAGCAGCCCAGACAAGAAAAACCACGGAATGAACACTGAAGCTTTCTTT	CASSPDKKNHGMNTEAFF
12	TRBV6-5	TRBJ1-6	.	.	TGTGCCAGCAGTTCTCTGAATTCACCCCTCCACTTT	CASSSLNSPLHF
16	TRBV6-1	TRBJ2-7	.	.	TGTGCCAGCAGTGAAGCGGCGCTTGGAGGATTCTACGAGCAGTACTTC	CASSEAALGGFYEQYF
13	TRBV29-1	TRBJ1-2	.	.	TGCAGCGTCATCCGGGACTCCCTCTATGGCTACACCTTC	CSVIRDSLYGYTF
17	TRBV30	TRBJ2-1	TRBD1	.	TGTGCCTGGAGTGTAGACAGGGGATTAAGCTCCTACAATGAGCAGTTCTTC	CAWSVDRGLSSYNEQFF